Below, 4 T cell receptor beta chains from the same sample are listed, as sequenced in a study of breast tumors, draining lymph nodes, adjacent tissues. Samples came from axillary lymph nodes draining the breast cancer. Each CDR3 protein gets one entry after TCRdb re-called the multiplex PCR reads with MiXCR. Of more than 250,000 distinct CDR3 sequences in the sample, over 30% were seen once. The sequenced sample consisted of axillary lymph node tissue. These TCRs come from a female donor with breast cancer. Some clones in this sample may be carry-over from other donors' samples.

The DNA of the CDR3 is TGCAGTGCTGACGGGACAGGGGGTACTGAAGCTTTCTTT. Protein product: CSADGTGGTEAFF. The chain carries TRBV20-1 and TRBJ1-1; 11 bases fit TRBD1. The CDR3 has 13 amino acids. The germline V gene has CDR1 DFQATT and CDR2 SNEGSKA (reference sequence). Losses at the gene ends were 5 bases for V and 5 bases for J; bases not matched to a gene: 4.

J is TRBJ2-2 and V is TRBV3-1, with D possibly being TRBD1 (6 bases). From germline, CDR1 is LGHDT and CDR2 YNNKEL (reference sequence). Trimming took 7 bases from V and 3 from J, leaving 12 bases between them. This CDR3 spans 14 amino acids. Written as DNA, the CDR3 is TGTGCCAGCACCCGGGGACAACACACCGGGGAGCTGTTTTTT. Protein: CASTRGQHTGELFF.

This clonotype came up many times. J is TRBJ1-5 and V is TRBV10-1, with no clear D. Germline V gives CDR1 WNHNN, CDR2 SYGVQD (reference sequence). The CDR3 has 13 amino acids. The ends were cut back, 3 bases at V and 10 bases at J, with 13 bases in the middle. CDR3 sequence: CASSEQPDTPQHF. The CDR3 region has the DNA TGCGCCAGCAGTGAACAGCCGGATACTCCCCAGCATTTT.

This clonotype has a count of ten or more. V usage is TRBV10-3 and J usage is TRBJ2-1; TRBD2 is a possible D gene (5 bases). Germline CDR1 and CDR2: ENHRY and SYGVKD. The CDR3 spans 16 residues. The V and J ends lost 10 bases and 0 bases respectively, with 19 bases between them. The CDR3 sequence is CATSLAGGSSYNEQFF. The CDR3 DNA follows: TGTGCCACCTCCTTAGCTGGTGGGAGCTCCTACAATGAGCAGTTCTTC.